The 28 T cell receptor beta chains listed next were all sequenced from one sample in a study of T cell repertoires in cytomegalovirus infection. TCRdb processed the reads anew with MiXCR; each CDR3 protein has one entry. The profile shows approximately 400,000 distinct CDR3 sequences, under 40% of them singletons. Sequenced: PBMCs. The receptors stem from a human donor in good health (CMV status not recorded). Some clones in this sample may be carry-over from other donors' samples.

V usage is TRBV18 and J usage is TRBJ1-6; 8 bases line up with TRBD1. In germline, CDR1 is KGHSH, CDR2 LQKENI. The trim removed 6 bases at V and 5 bases at J, leaving 6 bases unmatched. The CDR3 extends over 15 amino acids. CDR3 sequence reads: CASSPDRGNNSPLHF. DNA for the CDR3: TGTGCCAGCTCGCCCGACAGGGGCAATAATTCACCCCTCCACTTT.

The chain combines TRBV24-1 with TRBJ2-1; 11 bases align to TRBD1. CDR1 and CDR2 (germline): KGHDR, SFDVKD. The V and J ends lost 3 bases and 7 bases, in that order; junction bases with no gene match: 7. This CDR3 contains 16 residues. This CDR3 reads CATSDLGQGGLNEQFF. DNA for the CDR3: TGTGCCACCAGTGATCTGGGACAGGGGGGTTTGAATGAGCAGTTCTTC.

V is TRBV6-1 and J is TRBJ2-2, with no clear D. V shed 4 bases and J shed 14 bases, with 20 bases lying between them. The germline V gene encodes CDR1 MNHNS and CDR2 SASEGT. CDR3 size: 14 residues. CDR3 nucleotides: TGTGCCAGCAGTGGGGGAATTGGCGCCGTCGATCTGTTTTTT. This encodes CASSGGIGAVDLFF.

V and J are TRBV5-6 and TRBJ2-5; D gene ambiguous. This CDR3 comprises 13 residues. Trimming stripped 6 bases from V and 2 bases from J, with 11 bases between. Germline V CDR1 and CDR2: SGHDT, YYEEEE. CDR3 region: CASTRVSQETQYF. The CDR3 DNA is TGTGCCAGCACAAGGGTCTCACAAGAGACCCAGTACTTC. The full variable domain, completed using reference TRBV5-6 and TRBJ2-5, is DAGVTQSPTHLIKTRGQQVTLRCSPKSGHDTVSWYQQALGQGPQFIFQYYEEEERQRGNFPDRFSGHQFPNYSSELNVNALLLGDSALYLCASTRVSQETQYFGPGTRLLVL.

There are a few counts of this clonotype. Here the CDR3 DNA reads TGTGCCAGCGGACCCAGGGGGCTCGGCTACACCTTC. It encodes CASGPRGLGYTF. The chain has TRBV2 and TRBJ1-2, with 8 nucleotides matching TRBD1. Germline CDR1 and CDR2: SNHLY and FYNNEI. V shed 8 bases and J 8 bases; nucleotides not matched to a gene: 7. The CDR3 is made up of 12 amino acids.

This clonotype was observed at least ten times. The chain has TRBV6-1 and TRBJ1-1, with TRBD1 as a possible D gene (6 bases). Trimming shortened V by 4 bases and J by 7 bases, and 19 bases separated the two germline ends. Germline V gene data show CDR1 as MNHNS and CDR2 as SASEGT. The CDR3 has 15 residues. CDR3 coding DNA: TGTGCCAGCAGTGCAGGCACAGGGCCTTTTGGTGAAGCTTTCTTT. Protein sequence: CASSAGTGPFGEAFF.

For this clonotype: Compared with germline, one end of the junction differs, possibly owing to a read error. V gene TRBV7-3 combines with J gene TRBJ2-3; 9 bases agree with TRBD2. CDR1 and CDR2 from the germline V gene are SGHTA and FQGTGA. The CDR3 spans 16 residues. The CDR3 loop is CASSLSSGVRTDTQYF. The CDR3 DNA reads TGTGCAAGCAGCTTATCTAGCGGGGTCCGGACAGATACGCAGTATTTT.

With regard to this clonotype: A much larger clone lies a single base off, so this may be a read error. The rearrangement links TRBV7-9 to TRBJ1-2; 7 bases fit TRBD1. CDR1 and CDR2 (germline): SEHNR, FQNEAQ (reference sequence). The CDR3 is 13 residues long. V was pared by 5 bases and J by 5 bases, with 5 bases of the junction left unmatched. CDR3 sequence reads: CASSPDRKYGYTF. The CDR3 DNA reads TGTGCCAGCAGCCCGGACAGGAAATATGGCTACACCTTC.

The chain links TRBV4-3 to TRBJ2-7; D remains ambiguous. V was pared by 0 bases and J by 5 bases, with 8 bases between. CDR1 is LGHNA and CDR2 is YSLEER in the germline V gene. This CDR3 has 13 amino acids. The CDR3 sequence: CASSQERVNEQYF. The CDR3 coding sequence is TGCGCCAGCAGCCAAGAAAGAGTCAACGAGCAGTACTTC.

This chain links TRBV29-1 with TRBJ2-3, with D hard to call. The V end was cut by 5 bases, the J end by 2 bases, with 11 bases between. There are 13 residues in the CDR3. Per germline, CDR1 SQVTM and CDR2 ANQGSEA. CDR3 DNA sequence: TGCAGCGTTTCTGGAGTGATCACAGATACGCAGTATTTT. This gives the protein CSVSGVITDTQYF.

The rearrangement uses TRBV6-5 and TRBJ1-1; a weak D match, TRBD1 (6 bases). This CDR3 has 13 residues. The germline V and J ends were trimmed by 2 bases and 4 bases, with 8 bases remaining between them. Germline V gives CDR1 MNHEY, CDR2 SVGAGI. The CDR3 DNA reads TGTGCCAGCAGTTACCACAGGGCCACTGAAGCTTTCTTT. This translates into CASSYHRATEAFF.

The chain couples TRBV7-8 to TRBJ1-1; weak D call: TRBD1 (5 bases). Trimming cost V 4 bases and J 4 bases, with 19 bases left between them. Germline loops: CDR1 SGHVS, CDR2 FQNEAQ. The CDR3 extends over 16 amino acids. CDR3 region: CASSSSGTPGGTEAFF. In DNA, the CDR3 is TGTGCCAGCAGCTCCTCCGGGACTCCTGGGGGCACTGAAGCTTTCTTT.

This clonotype was recorded a few times. The chain uses TRBV6-5 and TRBJ1-6; 10 bases are shared with TRBD1. Trimming at V came to 0 bases and at J to 9 bases, leaving 5 bases not matched to a gene. Germline values: CDR1 MNHEY, CDR2 SVGAGI. CDR3 length: 16 residues. CDR3 sequence reads: CASSYSRQGASSPLHF. As DNA, the CDR3 is TGTGCCAGCAGTTACTCGAGACAGGGGGCAAGTTCACCCCTCCACTTT.

At least ten counts were recorded for this clonotype. The rearrangement joins TRBV19 to TRBJ1-5; 8 nucleotides line up with TRBD1. CDR1 is LNHDA, CDR2 SQIVND, per germline (reference sequence). The trim removed 3 bases at V and 6 bases at J, leaving 10 bases unmatched. The CDR3 contains 16 residues. The CDR3 spells CASSIRDRLRRQPQHF. In DNA, the CDR3 is TGTGCCAGTAGTATCAGGGACAGGCTTAGACGTCAGCCCCAGCATTTT.

The chain is built from TRBV5-6 and TRBJ1-5; the D gene is possibly TRBD1 (6 bases). Germline V CDR1 and CDR2: SGHDT, YYEEEE. Trimming took off 2 bases at V and 7 bases at J, with 16 bases between the two ends. The CDR3 runs to 15 residues. The CDR3, as DNA: TGTGCCAGCAGCTTTGGGACATCGCGGGGACAGCCCCAGCATTTT. Protein product: CASSFGTSRGQPQHF.

Concerning this clonotype: One end of the junction is discordant with germline, which a read error may explain. V is TRBV12-3 or TRBV12-4 and J is TRBJ1-3; a weak D match, TRBD1 (5 bases). The CDR3 runs to 14 residues. The DNA of the CDR3 is TGTGCCAGCAGAGAGACAGTTTCTGGAAACCCCATATATTTT. As protein: CASRETVSGNPIYF.

About this clonotype itself: Just one base apart from a much larger clone, this may be a read error. This chain links TRBV7-8 with TRBJ2-2; no reliable D call. V was cut by 1 base and J by 6 bases, with 18 bases left in between. Germline CDR1 reads SGHVS; CDR2 reads FQNEAQ. This CDR3 is 17 amino acids long. CDR3 nucleotides: TGTGCCAGCAGCTTAGGGCATTTATCCGTTAACCCCGGGGAGCTGTTTTTT. It encodes CASSLGHLSVNPGELFF.

The chain links TRBV7-9 to TRBJ2-1; a possible D gene is TRBD1 (5 bases). Trimming removed 4 bases from V and 9 bases from J, with 10 bases in between. Germline loops: CDR1 SEHNR, CDR2 FQNEAQ (reference sequence). The CDR3 runs 12 residues. The CDR3 DNA sequence: TGTGCCAGCAGCTCCACAGGCACTGAGCAGTTCTTC. It is translated as CASSSTGTEQFF. Based on the CDR3 plus reference TRBV7-9 and TRBJ2-1, the full variable domain is DTGVSQNPRHKITKRGQNVTFRCDPISEHNRLYWYRQTLGQGPEFLTYFQNEAQLEKSRLLSDRFSAERPKGSFSTLEIQRTEQGDSAMYLCASSSTGTEQFFGPGTRLTVL.

The chain has TRBV6-2 or TRBV6-3 and TRBJ2-3, with 8 bases aligning to TRBD2. Germline assignment: CDR1 MNHEY and CDR2 SVGEGT. V lost 2 bases and J lost 2; bases outside the gene matches: 27. The CDR3 totals 23 residues. Written as DNA, the CDR3 is TGTGCCAGCAGTTACCCGCAACGGGACGGTGACGTCGGGGTAGCGGGGCCCACAGATACGCAGTATTTT. Residues: CASSYPQRDGDVGVAGPTDTQYF.

This clonotype was seen a few times. The V and J genes are TRBV12-5 and TRBJ2-1; maybe TRBD1 (6 bases). CDR3 size: 13 residues. In germline, CDR1 is LGHNT, CDR2 FRNRAP. V shed 6 bases and J shed 5 bases, with 11 bases lying between them. As DNA, the CDR3 is TGTGCTAGTGGACAGGGCCCGAACAATGAGCAGTTCTTC. Its protein product is CASGQGPNNEQFF.

This clonotype was seen at least ten times. In DNA, the CDR3 is TGTGCCAGCAGCTCCGGGGGGGATGAAAAACTGTTTTTT. This codes for CASSSGGDEKLFF. The rearrangement links TRBV7-2 to TRBJ1-4; maybe TRBD1 (5 bases). The CDR3 length is 13 residues. Germline CDR1 is SGHTA and CDR2 is FQGNSA. V was pared by 4 bases and J by 6 bases, with 9 bases between.

This clonotype was counted a few times. V gene TRBV11-2 combines with J gene TRBJ2-2; D is uncertain. V shed 8 bases and J shed 5 bases, with 12 bases lying between them. The CDR3 sequence is 13 residues long. The germline gives CDR1 SGHAT, CDR2 FQNNGV. The CDR3 spells CASGPGETGELFF. CDR3 DNA: TGTGCCAGCGGGCCCGGAGAGACCGGGGAGCTGTTTTTT.

The sample holds a few counts of this clonotype. The chain couples TRBV5-1 to TRBJ2-3, with D possibly being TRBD2 (7 bases). V was shortened by 4 bases and J by 6 bases, with 15 bases between the two germline ends. This CDR3 region has 14 residues. The germline V gene has CDR1 SGHRS and CDR2 YFSETQ. The CDR3: CASSTGGGIDTQYF. In nucleotides, the CDR3 is TGCGCCAGCAGCACGGGGGGCGGCATCGATACGCAGTATTTT.

The chain links TRBV2 to TRBJ2-3, with 14 bases identical to TRBD2. Germline CDR1 is SNHLY and CDR2 is FYNNEI. The length of the CDR3 is 18 residues. Trimming cost V 8 bases and J 5 bases; bases outside gene matches: 15. The CDR3 DNA follows: TGTGCCAGCGGTCACCATTGGACTAGCGGGGGGACAGAAGATACGCAGTATTTT. Translating gives CASGHHWTSGGTEDTQYF.

The V call is TRBV25-1, the J call TRBJ1-2, with 11 bases that match TRBD1. The CDR3 is 15 residues long. V lost 1 base and J lost 7; bases outside the gene matches: 5. Germline values: CDR1 MGHDK, CDR2 SYGVNS. CDR3: CASSEFGQGAAGYTF. As DNA, the CDR3 is TGTGCCAGCAGTGAATTTGGACAGGGGGCTGCTGGCTACACCTTC.

As to this clonotype: A read error may explain this, as a much larger clone is one base away. The chain uses TRBV6-1 and TRBJ2-5; TRBD1 agrees at 7 bases. This CDR3 region has 13 residues. V lost 7 bases, J lost 7 bases, and 9 bases stayed unmatched. Germline V CDR1 and CDR2: MNHNS, SASEGT. The CDR3: CASIGTAFGTQYF. CDR3 bases: TGTGCCAGCATTGGGACAGCTTTCGGGACCCAGTACTTC.

This clonotype was counted at least ten times. The rearrangement joins TRBV7-8 to TRBJ2-3; 9 positions agree with TRBD2. The germline gives CDR1 SGHVS, CDR2 FQNEAQ. CDR3 length equals 16 residues. Trimming removed 3 bases from V and 0 bases from J; junction bases left unmatched: 4. The CDR3 here is CASSLVAGASTDTQYF. Here the CDR3 DNA reads TGTGCCAGCAGCTTGGTAGCGGGGGCTAGCACAGATACGCAGTATTTT.

Ten or more counts support this clonotype. V usage is TRBV28 and J usage is TRBJ1-1, with no clear D. The CDR3 runs to 13 residues. Germline CDR1 reads MDHEN; CDR2 reads SYDVKM. V lost 3 bases to trimming and J lost 8 bases, with 13 bases between them. DNA of the CDR3: TGTGCCAGCAGTTTCTTGTCAGGCCGAGAAGCTTTCTTT. Protein product: CASSFLSGREAFF.